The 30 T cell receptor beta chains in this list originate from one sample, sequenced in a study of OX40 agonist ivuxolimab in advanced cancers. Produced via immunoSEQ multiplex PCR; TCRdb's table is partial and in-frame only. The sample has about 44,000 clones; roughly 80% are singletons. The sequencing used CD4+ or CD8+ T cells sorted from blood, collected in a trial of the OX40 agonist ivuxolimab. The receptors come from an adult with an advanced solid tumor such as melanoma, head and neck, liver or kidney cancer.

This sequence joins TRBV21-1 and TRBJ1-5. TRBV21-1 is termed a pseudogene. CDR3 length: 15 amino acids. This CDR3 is CASSVTPYSNQPQHF. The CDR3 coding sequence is TGTGCCAGCAGCGTTACACCCTATAGCAATCAGCCCCAGCATTTT.

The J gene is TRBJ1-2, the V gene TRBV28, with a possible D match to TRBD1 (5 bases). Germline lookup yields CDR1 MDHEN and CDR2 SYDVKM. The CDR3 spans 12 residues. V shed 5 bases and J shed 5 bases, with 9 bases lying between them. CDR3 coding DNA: TGTGCCAGCAGTCAACAGGTGTATGGCTACACCTTC. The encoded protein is CASSQQVYGYTF.

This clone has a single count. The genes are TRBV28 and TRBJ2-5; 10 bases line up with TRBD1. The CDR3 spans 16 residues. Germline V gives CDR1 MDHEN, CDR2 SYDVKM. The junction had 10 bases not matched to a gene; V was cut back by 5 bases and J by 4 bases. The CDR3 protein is CASSATGTGVGETQYF. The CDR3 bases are TGTGCCAGCAGTGCCACCGGGACAGGGGTTGGAGAGACCCAGTACTTC. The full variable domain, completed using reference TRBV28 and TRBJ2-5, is DVKVTQSSRYLVKRTGEKVFLECVQDMDHENMFWYRQDPGLGLRLIYFSYDVKMKEKGDIPEGYSVSREKKERFSLILESASTNQTSMYLCASSATGTGVGETQYFGPGTRLLVL.

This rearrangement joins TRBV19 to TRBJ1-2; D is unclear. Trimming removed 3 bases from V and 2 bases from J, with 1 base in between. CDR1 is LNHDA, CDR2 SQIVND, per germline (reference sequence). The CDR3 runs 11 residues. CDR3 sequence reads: CASSINYGYTF. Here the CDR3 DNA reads TGTGCCAGTAGTATCAACTATGGCTACACCTTC.

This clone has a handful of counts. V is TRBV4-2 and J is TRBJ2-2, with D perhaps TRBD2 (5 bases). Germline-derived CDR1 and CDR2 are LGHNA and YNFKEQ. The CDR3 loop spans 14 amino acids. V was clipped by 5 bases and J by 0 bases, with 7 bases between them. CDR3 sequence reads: CASSAAANTGELFF. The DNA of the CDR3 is TGTGCCAGCAGCGCAGCGGCGAACACCGGGGAGCTGTTTTTT.

The CDR3 coding sequence is TGTGCCAGCAGTTCACAGGGTTACAATGAGCAGTTCTTC. This translates into CASSSQGYNEQFF. The chain recombines TRBV2 with TRBJ2-1; the D gene is possibly TRBD1 (6 bases). With 5 bases removed from V and 4 bases from J, the gap between germline ends came to 9 bases. The germline V gene encodes CDR1 SNHLY and CDR2 FYNNEI. The CDR3 extends over 13 amino acids.

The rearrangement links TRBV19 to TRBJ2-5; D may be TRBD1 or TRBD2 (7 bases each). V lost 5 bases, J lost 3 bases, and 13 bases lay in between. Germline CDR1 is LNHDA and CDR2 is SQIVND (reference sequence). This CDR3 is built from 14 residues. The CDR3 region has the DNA TGTGCCAGTAGTTCCCAGGGGGGGAAAGAGACCCAGTACTTC. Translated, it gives CASSSQGGKETQYF.

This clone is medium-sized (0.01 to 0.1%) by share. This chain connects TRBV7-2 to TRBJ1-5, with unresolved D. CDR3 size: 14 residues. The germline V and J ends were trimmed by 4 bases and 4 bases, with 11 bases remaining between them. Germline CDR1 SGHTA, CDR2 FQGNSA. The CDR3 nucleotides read TGTGCCAGCAGCTCCGGACGGTTGAATCAGCCCCAGCATTTT. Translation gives CASSSGRLNQPQHF.

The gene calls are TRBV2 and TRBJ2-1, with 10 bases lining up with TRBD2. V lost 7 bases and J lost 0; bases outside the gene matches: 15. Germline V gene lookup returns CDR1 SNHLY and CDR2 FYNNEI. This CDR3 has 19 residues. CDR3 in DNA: TGTGCCAGCACCCAACCCCGACCGTCTAGCGGGAGCTCCTACAATGAGCAGTTCTTC. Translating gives CASTQPRPSSGSSYNEQFF.

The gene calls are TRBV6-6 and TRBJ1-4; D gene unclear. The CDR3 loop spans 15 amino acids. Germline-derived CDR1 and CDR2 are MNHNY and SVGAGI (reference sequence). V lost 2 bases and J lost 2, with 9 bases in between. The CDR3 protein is CASSYGLGTNEKLFF. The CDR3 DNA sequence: TGTGCCAGCAGTTACGGCCTAGGGACTAATGAAAAACTGTTTTTT.

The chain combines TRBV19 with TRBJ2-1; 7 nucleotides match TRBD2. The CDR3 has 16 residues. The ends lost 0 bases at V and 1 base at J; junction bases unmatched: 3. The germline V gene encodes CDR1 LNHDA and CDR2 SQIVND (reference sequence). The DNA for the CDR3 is TGTGCCAGTAGTATAGATGCTAGCGGATCCTACAATGAGCAGTTCTTC. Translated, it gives CASSIDASGSYNEQFF.

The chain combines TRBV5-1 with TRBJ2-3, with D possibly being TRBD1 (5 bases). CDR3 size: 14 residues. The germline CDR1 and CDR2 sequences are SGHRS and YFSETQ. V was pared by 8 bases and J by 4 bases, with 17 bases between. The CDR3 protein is CASSVQGTSDTQYF. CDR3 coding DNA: TGCGCCAGTAGTGTGCAGGGAACATCAGATACGCAGTATTTT.

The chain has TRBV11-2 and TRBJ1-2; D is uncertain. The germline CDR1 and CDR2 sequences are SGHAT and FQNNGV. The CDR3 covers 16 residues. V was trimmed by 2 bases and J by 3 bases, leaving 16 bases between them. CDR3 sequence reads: CASSLLLGRDYYGYTF. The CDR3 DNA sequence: TGTGCCAGCAGCTTACTCCTCGGCCGAGACTACTATGGCTACACCTTC.

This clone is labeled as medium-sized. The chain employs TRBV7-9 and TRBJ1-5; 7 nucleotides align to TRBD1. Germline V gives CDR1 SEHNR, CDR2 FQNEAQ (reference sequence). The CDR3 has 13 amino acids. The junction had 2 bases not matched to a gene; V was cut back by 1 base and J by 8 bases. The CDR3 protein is CASSLGDREPQHF. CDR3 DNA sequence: TGTGCCAGCAGCTTAGGTGACAGGGAGCCCCAGCATTTT.

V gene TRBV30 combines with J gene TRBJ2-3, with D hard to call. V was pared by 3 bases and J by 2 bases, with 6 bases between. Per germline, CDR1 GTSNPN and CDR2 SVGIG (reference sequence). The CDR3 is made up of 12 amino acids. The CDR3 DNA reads TGTGCCTGGAGCCCCCCCACAGATACGCAGTATTTT. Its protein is CAWSPPTDTQYF. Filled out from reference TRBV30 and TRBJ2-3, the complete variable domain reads SQTIHQWPATLVQPVGSPLSLECTVEGTSNPNLYWYRQAAGRGLQLLFYSVGIGQISSEVPQNLSASRPQDRQFILSSKKLLLSDSGFYLCAWSPPTDTQYFGPGTRLTVL.

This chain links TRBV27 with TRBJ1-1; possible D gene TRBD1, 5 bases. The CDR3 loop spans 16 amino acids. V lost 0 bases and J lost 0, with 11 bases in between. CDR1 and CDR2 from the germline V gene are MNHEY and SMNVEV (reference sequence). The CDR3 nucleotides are TGTGCCAGCAGTTTATCGCGACAGCTAATGAACACTGAAGCTTTCTTT. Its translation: CASSLSRQLMNTEAFF.

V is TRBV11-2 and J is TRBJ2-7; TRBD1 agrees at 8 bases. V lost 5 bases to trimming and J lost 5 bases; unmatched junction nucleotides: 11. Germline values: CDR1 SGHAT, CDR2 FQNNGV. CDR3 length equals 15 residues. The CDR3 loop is CASSRGAGGEDEQYF. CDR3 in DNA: TGTGCCAGCAGCCGAGGGGCAGGGGGCGAGGACGAGCAGTACTTC.

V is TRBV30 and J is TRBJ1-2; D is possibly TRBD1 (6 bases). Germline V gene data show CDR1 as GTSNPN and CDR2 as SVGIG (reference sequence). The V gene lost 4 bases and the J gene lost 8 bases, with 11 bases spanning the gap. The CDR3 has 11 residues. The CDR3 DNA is TGTGCCTGGAACCTCCAGGGGGGCTACACCTTC. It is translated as CAWNLQGGYTF. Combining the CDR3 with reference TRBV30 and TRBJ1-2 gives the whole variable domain SQTIHQWPATLVQPVGSPLSLECTVEGTSNPNLYWYRQAAGRGLQLLFYSVGIGQISSEVPQNLSASRPQDRQFILSSKKLLLSDSGFYLCAWNLQGGYTFGSGTRLTVV.

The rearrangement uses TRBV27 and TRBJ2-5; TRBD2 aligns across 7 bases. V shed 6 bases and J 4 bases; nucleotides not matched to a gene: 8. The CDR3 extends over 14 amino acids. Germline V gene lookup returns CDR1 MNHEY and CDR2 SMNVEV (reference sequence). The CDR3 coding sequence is TGTGCCAGCAGCCGAAAGCGGGATTCAGAGACCCAGTACTTC. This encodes CASSRKRDSETQYF.

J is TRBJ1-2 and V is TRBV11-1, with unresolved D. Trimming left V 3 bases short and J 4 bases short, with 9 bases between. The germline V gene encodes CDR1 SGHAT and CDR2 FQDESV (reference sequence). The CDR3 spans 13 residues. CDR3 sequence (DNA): TGTGCCAGCAGCTTGGAGACTGTCTATGGCTACACCTTC. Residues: CASSLETVYGYTF.

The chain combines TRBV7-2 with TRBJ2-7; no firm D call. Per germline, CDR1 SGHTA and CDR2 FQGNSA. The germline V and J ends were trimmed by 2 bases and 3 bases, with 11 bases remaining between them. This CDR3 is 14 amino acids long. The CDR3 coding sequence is TGTGCCAGCAGCTTACCCTCGCGGTACTACGAGCAGTACTTC. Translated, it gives CASSLPSRYYEQYF.

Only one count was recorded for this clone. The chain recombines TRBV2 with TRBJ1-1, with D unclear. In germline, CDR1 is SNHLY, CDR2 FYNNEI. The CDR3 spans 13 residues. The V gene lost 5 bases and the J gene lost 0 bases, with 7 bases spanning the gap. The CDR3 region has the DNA TGTGCCAGCAGTACGGACCTGAACACTGAAGCTTTCTTT. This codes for CASSTDLNTEAFF.

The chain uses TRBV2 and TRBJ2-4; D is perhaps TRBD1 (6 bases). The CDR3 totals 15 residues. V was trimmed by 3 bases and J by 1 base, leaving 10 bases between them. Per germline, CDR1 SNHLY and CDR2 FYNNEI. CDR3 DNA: TGTGCCAGCAGTGACAGGGGTCCCGCCAAAAACATTCAGTACTTC. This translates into CASSDRGPAKNIQYF.

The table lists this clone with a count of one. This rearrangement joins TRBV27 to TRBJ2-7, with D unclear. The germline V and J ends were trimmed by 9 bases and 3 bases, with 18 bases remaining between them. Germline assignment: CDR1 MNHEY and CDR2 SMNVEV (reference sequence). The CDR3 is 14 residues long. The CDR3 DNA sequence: TGTGCCAGTGCCCCCCGGGCAGTGTACTACGAGCAGTACTTC. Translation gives CASAPRAVYYEQYF.

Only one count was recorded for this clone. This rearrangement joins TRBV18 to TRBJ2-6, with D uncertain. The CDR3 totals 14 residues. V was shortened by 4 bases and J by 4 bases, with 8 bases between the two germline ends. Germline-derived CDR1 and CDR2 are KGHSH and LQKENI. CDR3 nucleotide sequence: TGTGCCAGCTCACATGGGTCGGGGGCCAACGTCCTGACTTTC. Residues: CASSHGSGANVLTF.

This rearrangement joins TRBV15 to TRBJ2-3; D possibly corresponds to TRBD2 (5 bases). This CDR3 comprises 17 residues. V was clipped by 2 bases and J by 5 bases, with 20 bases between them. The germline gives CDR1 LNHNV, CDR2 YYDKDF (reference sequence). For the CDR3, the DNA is TGTGCCACCAGCAGAACCTCACGAGGGATCCCAGGAGATACGCAGTATTTT. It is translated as CATSRTSRGIPGDTQYF.

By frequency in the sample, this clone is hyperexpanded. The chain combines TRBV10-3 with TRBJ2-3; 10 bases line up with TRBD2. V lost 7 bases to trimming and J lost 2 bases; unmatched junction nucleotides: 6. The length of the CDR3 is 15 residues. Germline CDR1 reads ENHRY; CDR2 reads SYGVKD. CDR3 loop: CAITAGLANTDTQYF. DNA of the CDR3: TGTGCCATCACCGCGGGACTAGCGAACACAGATACGCAGTATTTT.

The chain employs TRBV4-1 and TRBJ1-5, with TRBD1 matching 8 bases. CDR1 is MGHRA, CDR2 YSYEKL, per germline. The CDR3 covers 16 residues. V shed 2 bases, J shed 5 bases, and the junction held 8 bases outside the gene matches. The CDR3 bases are TGCGCCAGCAGCCAACCAGCTGGACAGGGCCATCAGCCCCAGCATTTT. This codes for CASSQPAGQGHQPQHF.

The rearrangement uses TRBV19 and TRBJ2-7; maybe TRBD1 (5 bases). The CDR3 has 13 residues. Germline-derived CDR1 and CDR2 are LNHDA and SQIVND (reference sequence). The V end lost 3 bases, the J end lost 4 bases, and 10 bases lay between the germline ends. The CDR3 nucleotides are TGTGCCAGTAGTATGATAGGGGAATACGAGCAGTACTTC. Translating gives CASSMIGEYEQYF.

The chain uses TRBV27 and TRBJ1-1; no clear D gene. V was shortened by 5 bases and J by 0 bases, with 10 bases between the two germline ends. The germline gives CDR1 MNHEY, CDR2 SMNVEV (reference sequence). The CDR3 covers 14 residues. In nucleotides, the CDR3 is TGTGCCAGCAGTCCATCAACAGTGAACACTGAAGCTTTCTTT. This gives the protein CASSPSTVNTEAFF.